Given below is one TCR beta chain in context. Its cognate antigen has yet to be identified. No much larger clone exists at a distance of one base, and base qualities are not known. Profiling of TCR beta VDJ combinations and CDR3 sequences used genomic DNA as the template. An Illumina HiSeq 2000 was the platform used for TCR repertoire sequencing. The original methods were these. TRBV/TRBJ rearrangement plots, CDR3 size and DJ length profiles, and Simpson's diversity index were used to assess repertoires. The most abundant DNA sequence in the deep sequencing data was defined as the immunodominant clone. CDR3 amino acid sequences were screened for sharing across subjects and were compared with published repertoires and the VDJdb database. The public reads were run again by TCRdb, first through fastp at Q25 and then through MiXCR, and only productive beta chains were kept. Each entry merges the rows of one CDR3 protein and shows their most common DNA and genes. The V and J calls were determined by TCRdb, not by the authors. In this sample the table shows hundreds of thousands of distinct CDR3 sequences, about a third of which occur a single time. The ten largest clones add up to roughly 0.89% of the sample.

These data originate in a study of CD8+CD57+ T cells in acquired aplastic anemia (dated by TCRdb to about 2018). With regard to the full study: Extracted DNA from sorted CD4+ and CD8+ cells averaged approximately 3 ug, ranging from roughly 0.17 to 27.4 ug. CD8+CD57+ expansion was defined as a frequency above the mean frequency observed in healthy subjects.

The patients picked for sequencing were ones in whom flow cytometry had shown an expansion of CD8+CD57+ cells. Every patient had a diagnosis of severe acquired aplastic anemia based on International Study of Aplastic Anemia and Agranulocytosis and Camitta criteria. Patients had received no therapy at the time of blood sampling. The study deep-sequenced TCR repertoires of sorted CD4+ and CD8+ blood T cells from severe aplastic anemia patients and healthy subjects. Patients were enrolled under clinicaltrials.gov protocols 00001620, 01623167, 00001397, 00071045, 00081523 and 00961064 in the USA. Ficoll-Paque density gradient centrifugation was used to isolate peripheral blood mononuclear cells. Before DNA extraction, CD4+ and CD8+ T cells were sorted by FACS or by magnetic beads. Summary of the overall study and its limitations: Over 25 CD8+ CDR3 sequences were found in both patients and controls but appeared to be highly expressed in patients and within the immunodominant clones of the patients. CD8+ Simpson's diversity did not differ significantly between patients and healthy controls (P=0.060).

This TCR was sampled from a human donor with aplastic anemia. Material for sequencing was sorted CD4+, CD8+, or CD8+CD57+ T cells (not recorded which) from PBMCs.

Here is the DNA: TGTGCCAGCAGTGCTAGTATCCAGGGGGCCACCCATGGCTACACCTTC. Translated, it reads CASSASIQGATHGYTF. The sequence joins TRBV25-1 to TRBJ1-2, with 8 bases in between that match TRBD1. The germline V and J ends show losses of 4 bases and 6 bases respectively, and no gene match explains 13 bases of the junction. The germline V gene yields MGHDK for CDR1 and SYGVNS for CDR2. There are 16 amino acids in the CDR3, from cysteine to phenylalanine inclusive. Only the CDR3 portion is preserved as DNA: 48 bases, with reading frame beginning at the first base.